The rows below give T cell receptor beta chains drawn from one sample of a study of cytomegalovirus exposure and HLA in healthy donors. Measured with immunoSEQ multiplex PCR; TCRdb has only the in-frame clones, and not every one. The data hold over 150,000 clones, with 75% to 90% observed a single time. Specimen: PBMCs. Receptor source: a man younger than 45 in good health and CMV-seronegative. Both conserved end residues are part of each CDR3. The D gene is left open where the match is weak. Size is omitted from some rows. Given values are once, few, many or a class for expanded clones.

TGTGCCAGCAGCAGCGGGGGGGAATACAATGAGCAGTTCTTC	CASSSGGEYNEQFF	TRBJ2-1	TRBV6-4	TRBD2	NA
TGTGCCAGCAGTCAGTGGGAGGGAACCGGGGAGCTGTTTTTT	CASSQWEGTGELFF	TRBJ2-2	TRBV27	TRBD2	NA
TGTGCCAGCAGCCCTCAGGGGGTTCTTGAAGCTTTCTTT	CASSPQGVLEAFF	TRBJ1-1	TRBV7-8	TRBD1	NA
TGTGCCATCGGAAGTCAGGGTTCAGAGACCCAGTACTTC	CAIGSQGSETQYF	TRBJ2-5	TRBV10-3	NA	NA
TGTGCCAGTAGCACCCCAGGCTCTGGGGCCAACGTCCTGACTTTC	CASSTPGSGANVLTF	TRBJ2-6	TRBV19	NA	NA
TGTGCCAGCAGCTTGGGGCAACTAGCGGTCTCTAGCACAGATACGCAGTATTTT	CASSLGQLAVSSTDTQYF	TRBJ2-3	TRBV5-8	TRBD2	NA
TGTGCCAGCAGCTTAGACAGGGGGCACGCTGGCTACACCTTC	CASSLDRGHAGYTF	TRBJ1-2	TRBV7-9	TRBD1	NA
TGTGCCTGGGGGCCTAGGGACATCGTCGATCAGCCCCAGCATTTT	CAWGPRDIVDQPQHF	TRBJ1-5	TRBV30	NA	NA
TGTGCCAGCAGTGACGGACCGGGAGACACCATATATTTT	CASSDGPGDTIYF	TRBJ1-3	TRBV25-1	NA	NA
TGTGCCAGCAAGGGGGACCCACCATTTGGGGCCGACGAGCAGTACTTC	CASKGDPPFGADEQYF	TRBJ2-7	TRBV27	NA	NA
TGCGCCAGCAGCCAAGAAAGGGACATCTGGGATTCACCCCTCCACTTT	CASSQERDIWDSPLHF	TRBJ1-6	TRBV4-3	NA	NA
TGTGCCAGCAGCGGACAGATCAGGGGACTAGGTGGCTACACCTTC	CASSGQIRGLGGYTF	TRBJ1-2	TRBV9	NA	NA
TGTGCCAGCAGCCAGACTAGCGGGGGGGCCTTAGATACGCAGTATTTT	CASSQTSGGALDTQYF	TRBJ2-3	TRBV7-7	TRBD2	NA
TGTGCCATCAGTGATTCTCTTTTAGGGAGGTGTGGCTACACCTTC	CAISDSLLGRCGYTF	TRBJ1-2	TRBV10-3	NA	NA
TGTGCCTGGAGTCCCCTTAGTGGGGGCGTGGGTGAAGCTTTCTTT	CAWSPLSGGVGEAFF	TRBJ1-1	TRBV30	NA	NA
TGTGCCAGCAGTCCAGACAGGGTCTCGGGCTACACCTTC	CASSPDRVSGYTF	TRBJ1-2	TRBV6-1	TRBD1	NA
TGCGCCAGCAGTGCGGAGCTCACCGGGGAGCTGTTTTTT	CASSAELTGELFF	TRBJ2-2	TRBV10-1	NA	once
TGTGCCAGCAGTGAAGCTTTTGGGGGGGTTGACGCTTTCTTT	CASSEAFGGVDAFF	TRBJ1-1	TRBV2	NA	NA
TGTGCCAGCAGCCCTACTGCGCCGGGACAGGGAGGGTCAGGACAGCCCCAGCATTTT	CASSPTAPGQGGSGQPQHF	TRBJ1-5	TRBV28	TRBD1	NA
TGTGCCAGCACAGGGCCTACCTACGAGCAGTACTTC	CASTGPTYEQYF	TRBJ2-7	TRBV2	NA	NA
TGTGCCAGCAGTTCCTCGACAGGGTATCAGCCCCAGCATTTT	CASSSSTGYQPQHF	TRBJ1-5	TRBV27	TRBD1	NA
TGTGCCAGCAGGCTGACAGGGGAAGGGGAAAAACTGTTTTTT	CASRLTGEGEKLFF	TRBJ1-4	TRBV6-5	TRBD1	few
TGCGCCAGCAGCCAAGATCAGGACTACGAGCAGTACTTC	CASSQDQDYEQYF	TRBJ2-7	TRBV4-1	NA	NA
TGTGCCAGCAGTTTATACAGGGGGCAATACACAGATACGCAGTATTTT	CASSLYRGQYTDTQYF	TRBJ2-3	TRBV28	TRBD1	NA
TGTGCCAGCAGCTTCGGGACAGGGCCCAATCAGCCCCAGCATTTT	CASSFGTGPNQPQHF	TRBJ1-5	TRBV7-9	TRBD1	NA
TGTGCCAGCAGCCCACAGGGGGCTGGGCAGCCCCAGCATTTT	CASSPQGAGQPQHF	TRBJ1-5	TRBV7-9	TRBD1	NA
TGTGCCAGCAACAAGGACGTGACAGGTCTCTCCTACGAGCAGTACTTC	CASNKDVTGLSYEQYF	TRBJ2-7	TRBV28	NA	NA
TGTGCCAGCAGCTTAGGGTCCCCGGGGGACACCGGGGAGCTGTTTTTT	CASSLGSPGDTGELFF	TRBJ2-2	TRBV7-6	NA	NA
TGTGCCAGCAGGGCTACAGGGGGGGGGTCACCCCTCCACTTT	CASRATGGGSPLHF	TRBJ1-6	TRBV11-2	TRBD1	few
TGTGCCAGCATTCTAAAAGGGGACTCCTACAATGAGCAGTTCTTC	CASILKGDSYNEQFF	TRBJ2-1	TRBV5-5	NA	NA
TGTGCCAGCAGTTACTATCAGGGTGACACTGAAGCTTTCTTT	CASSYYQGDTEAFF	TRBJ1-1	TRBV6-5	NA	NA
TGTGCCTGGAGTATCAGGGGGCGGGTGAACACTGAAGCTTTCTTT	CAWSIRGRVNTEAFF	TRBJ1-1	TRBV30	TRBD1	NA
TGTGCCAGCAGTGTGACAGGGAACGGCGAGCAGTACTTC	CASSVTGNGEQYF	TRBJ2-7	TRBV28	TRBD1	NA
TGTGCCAGCAGATCCCGAGGGGGCTCCTACAATGAGCAGTTCTTC	CASRSRGGSYNEQFF	TRBJ2-1	TRBV6-5	NA	NA
TGTGCCAGCAGCTTGGGACAGCTTAATGAAAAACTGTTTTTT	CASSLGQLNEKLFF	TRBJ1-4	TRBV5-8	NA	NA
TGTGCCCGACGACAGGGGGCAGACACCGGGGAGCTGTTTTTT	CARRQGADTGELFF	TRBJ2-2	TRBV2	TRBD1	NA
TGTGCCAGCAGCCTCCCGACAGGGAGTAACGGCGAGCAGTACTTC	CASSLPTGSNGEQYF	TRBJ2-7	TRBV7-2	TRBD1	once
TGTGCCAGCAGCCGACTAGCGGGCACAGATACGCAGTATTTT	CASSRLAGTDTQYF	TRBJ2-3	TRBV7-2	TRBD2	NA
TGTGCCAGCAGTTGGGCAGGGAGGGGCACTGAAGCTTTCTTT	CASSWAGRGTEAFF	TRBJ1-1	TRBV28	NA	NA
TGTGCCTGGAGTCTAGGACAGAAACGTAATTCACCCCTCCACTTT	CAWSLGQKRNSPLHF	TRBJ1-6	TRBV30	NA	NA
TGTGCCATTGGGACTAGCGGGTACAATGAGCAGTTCTTC	CAIGTSGYNEQFF	TRBJ2-1	TRBV2	TRBD2	few
TGTGCCAGCACACGGGGGGACTATGGCTACACCTTC	CASTRGDYGYTF	TRBJ1-2	TRBV5-6	NA	NA
TGTGCCAGCAGTCCCCCAGGGGGAAACTATGGCTACACCTTC	CASSPPGGNYGYTF	TRBJ1-2	TRBV27	TRBD1	few
TGTGCCAGCAGCTTAGCCGCTGGGGGGGTCGGTTATGGCTACACCTTC	CASSLAAGGVGYGYTF	TRBJ1-2	TRBV7-8	NA	NA
TGTGCCAGCAGCGTAGCCTTGGACTCCCAGAGAGAGACCCAGTACTTC	CASSVALDSQRETQYF	TRBJ2-5	TRBV9	NA	NA
TGTGCCAGCAGTACAGGGGAGGATATCTCCTACGAGCAGTACTTC	CASSTGEDISYEQYF	TRBJ2-7	TRBV28	NA	NA
TGTGCCAGCAGCCATAAGGATATCCCGAGGACCGGGGAGCTGTTTTTT	CASSHKDIPRTGELFF	TRBJ2-2	TRBV21-1	NA	NA
TGTGCCAGCAGGCCCGGGAGCTCCTACAATGAGCAGTTCTTC	CASRPGSSYNEQFF	TRBJ2-1	TRBV9	NA	NA
TGTGCCAGCAGTGCCAGGGGATACGAGCAGTACTTC	CASSARGYEQYF	TRBJ2-7	TRBV6-1	NA	few
TGTGCCAGCAGTTTCAACAGAAATAGCAATCAGCCCCAGCATTTT	CASSFNRNSNQPQHF	TRBJ1-5	TRBV28	NA	NA
TGTGCCAGCAGCTTGGGAGGGACAGGGATCGCCGGGGAGCTGTTTTTT	CASSLGGTGIAGELFF	TRBJ2-2	TRBV5-4	TRBD1	few
TGTGCCAGCAGTAACCACGCGGGAGAAGAAGAGACCCAGTACTTC	CASSNHAGEEETQYF	TRBJ2-5	TRBV6-5	TRBD2	few
TGTGCCTGGACTATCGGAGGTTCTTACACTGAAGCTTTCTTT	CAWTIGGSYTEAFF	TRBJ1-1	TRBV30	NA	once
TGCAGCGTTCCACAGGGAGAAGAGAACTATGGCTACACCTTC	CSVPQGEENYGYTF	TRBJ1-2	TRBV29-1	NA	once
TGTGCCATCAGTGAGGCAGGGGAGGGTGAGCAGTTCTTC	CAISEAGEGEQFF	TRBJ2-1	TRBV10-3	NA	NA
TGTGCCAGCAGCGTAGGTCTAGCGGGGGCCAGGAGTTACGAGCAGTACTTC	CASSVGLAGARSYEQYF	TRBJ2-7	TRBV9	TRBD2	NA
TGTGCCAGCAGCGTATCCAGGGGGCTTCAGCCCCAGCATTTT	CASSVSRGLQPQHF	TRBJ1-5	TRBV9	TRBD1	NA
TGTGCCAGCAGCTTAGTAAGCGGGGAGTACGAGCAGTACTTC	CASSLVSGEYEQYF	TRBJ2-7	TRBV7-6	TRBD2	NA
TGTGCCAGCAGTTACCCGGGACAGGGTCCCTACTCTGGAAACACCATATATTTT	CASSYPGQGPYSGNTIYF	TRBJ1-3	TRBV7-9	TRBD1	few
TGCGCCAGCAGTGATCGGACAATGGGAACTGAAGCTTTCTTT	CASSDRTMGTEAFF	TRBJ1-1	TRBV10-1	NA	NA